These T cell receptor beta chains were read from a single sample in a study of T-cell memory formation after mild COVID-19. TCRdb reprocessed the 5' RACE reads via MiXCR and lists one record per CDR3 protein. The sample comprises about 160,000 distinct CDR3 sequences, about a third of which are singletons, and around 11% rests with the top ten. The sample consisted of PBMCs or a T cell subset sorted from them (not recorded which). These receptors came from an adult woman who had mild COVID-19 (a few samples of this study predate the infection). Cell type and time point are not known. Each CDR3 is given with its conserved first and last residue. Each record gives: V gene, D gene, J gene, clone size, CDR3 protein, CDR3 DNA. A D gene is named only where the DNA matches it firmly. Clone size is stated in some rows and not others, as once, few, many or a class when expanded.

V: TRBV3-1
D: TRBD2
J: TRBJ2-5
size: many
CDR3: CASSRSPQTSRYYQETQYF
DNA: TGTGCCAGCAGCCGCAGTCCTCAGACTAGCCGATATTACCAAGAGACCCAGTACTTC

V: TRBV10-3
D: TRBD2
J: TRBJ2-1
size: few
CDR3: CAISESPGTSGRATYNEQFF
DNA: TGTGCCATCAGTGAGTCTCCCGGGACTAGCGGGAGGGCCACCTACAATGAGCAGTTCTTC

V: TRBV6-5
D: -
J: TRBJ2-5
size: few
CDR3: CASSPGGPQYF
DNA: TGTGCCAGCAGTCCTGGTGGGCCCCAGTACTTC

V: TRBV7-6
D: -
J: TRBJ2-7
size: -
CDR3: CASSSNDMSYEQYF
DNA: TGTGCCAGCAGCTCTAATGACATGTCCTACGAGCAGTACTTC

V: TRBV11-2
D: TRBD1
J: TRBJ2-1
size: -
CDR3: CASSFISGDRGSWEQFF
DNA: TGTGCCAGCAGCTTCATTTCGGGGGACAGGGGTTCGTGGGAGCAGTTCTTC

V: TRBV21-1
D: -
J: TRBJ2-1
size: -
CDR3: CASSNRRASYNEQFF
DNA: TGTGCCAGCAGCAATCGGCGGGCCTCCTACAATGAGCAGTTCTTC

V: TRBV29-1
D: -
J: TRBJ1-5
size: -
CDR3: CSVSGDGDQPQHF
DNA: TGCAGCGTTAGCGGGGATGGCGATCAGCCCCAGCATTTT

V: TRBV5-6
D: -
J: TRBJ1-1
size: -
CDR3: CASSYKGGGPEAFF
DNA: TGTGCCAGCAGCTATAAGGGGGGTGGCCCTGAAGCTTTCTTT

V: TRBV9
D: TRBD2
J: TRBJ2-5
size: few
CDR3: CASSVGTRGETQYF
DNA: TGTGCCAGCAGCGTTGGGACTAGAGGAGAGACCCAGTACTTC

V: TRBV7-2
D: TRBD1
J: TRBJ2-7
size: -
CDR3: CASAAGTGSREQYF
DNA: TGTGCCAGCGCGGCTGGGACAGGATCGAGAGAGCAGTACTTC

V: TRBV3-1
D: -
J: TRBJ2-5
size: -
CDR3: CASMPGGLGETQYF
DNA: TGTGCCAGCATGCCGGGGGGCCTGGGAGAGACCCAGTACTTC

V: TRBV30
D: TRBD1
J: TRBJ2-7
size: many
CDR3: CASVPRTGYEQYF
DNA: TGTGCCTCCGTCCCACGGACAGGCTACGAGCAGTACTTC

V: TRBV7-2
D: TRBD2
J: TRBJ2-7
size: few
CDR3: CASSPFSGKSYEQYF
DNA: TGTGCCAGCAGCCCCTTCAGCGGGAAGTCTTACGAGCAGTACTTC

V: TRBV20-1
D: -
J: TRBJ1-5
size: -
CDR3: CSARGVVGQPQHF
DNA: TGCAGTGCTAGAGGGGTGGTGGGCCAGCCCCAGCATTTT

V: TRBV7-2
D: TRBD2
J: TRBJ2-1
size: -
CDR3: CASSLASGSSYNEQFF
DNA: TGTGCCAGCAGCTTAGCCAGCGGGAGCTCCTACAATGAGCAGTTCTTC

V: TRBV12-3/TRBV12-4
D: TRBD2
J: TRBJ2-4
size: few
CDR3: CASSLYGLAGSKNIQYF
DNA: TGTGCCAGCAGTTTATATGGTCTAGCGGGGTCCAAAAACATTCAGTACTTC

V: TRBV7-2
D: -
J: TRBJ2-5
size: -
CDR3: CASSLGLPNRETQYF
DNA: TGTGCCAGCAGCTTAGGCCTCCCCAATCGAGAGACCCAGTACTTC

V: TRBV11-3
D: -
J: TRBJ1-1
size: few
CDR3: CASSPPNTEAFF
DNA: TGTGCCAGCAGTCCCCCGAACACTGAAGCTTTCTTT

V: TRBV7-9
D: -
J: TRBJ2-6
size: -
CDR3: CASRGGTSEANVLTF
DNA: TGTGCCAGCAGAGGGGGGACATCCGAGGCCAACGTCCTGACTTTC

V: TRBV4-1
D: -
J: TRBJ1-2
size: -
CDR3: CASSQDRAAANYGYTF
DNA: TGCGCCAGCAGCCAAGACAGGGCGGCGGCTAACTATGGCTACACCTTC

V: TRBV12-3/TRBV12-4
D: TRBD2
J: TRBJ2-7
size: -
CDR3: CASSHQPGLANYEQYF
DNA: TGTGCCAGCAGTCACCAACCCGGACTAGCGAACTACGAGCAGTACTTC

V: TRBV24-1
D: -
J: TRBJ2-5
size: -
CDR3: CATSYGGAQETQYF
DNA: TGTGCCACCAGTTATGGAGGGGCGCAAGAGACCCAGTACTTC

V: TRBV29-1
D: -
J: TRBJ2-1
size: -
CDR3: CSGHRGGRGNEQFF
DNA: TGCAGCGGCCACCGGGGGGGCAGGGGGAATGAGCAGTTCTTC

V: TRBV7-3
D: TRBD2
J: TRBJ2-3
size: -
CDR3: CASIRTPNSGRRTDTQYF
DNA: TGTGCCAGCATCCGAACCCCCAATAGCGGGAGGAGGACAGATACGCAGTATTTT

V: TRBV4-3
D: -
J: TRBJ2-7
size: once
CDR3: CASSQDGAGTVSYEQYF
DNA: TGCGCCAGCAGCCAAGATGGGGCGGGAACGGTCTCCTACGAGCAGTACTTC

V: TRBV5-1
D: -
J: TRBJ2-1
size: few
CDR3: CASSPTLGTAGYEQFF
DNA: TGCGCCAGCAGCCCAACGTTGGGGACGGCCGGGTATGAGCAGTTCTTC

V: TRBV18
D: -
J: TRBJ2-5
size: -
CDR3: CASSPVQQETQYF
DNA: TGTGCCAGCTCGCCGGTACAGCAAGAGACCCAGTACTTC

V: TRBV29-1
D: -
J: TRBJ1-1
size: once
CDR3: CSVGRNENTEAFF
DNA: TGCAGCGTTGGGAGAAACGAGAACACTGAAGCTTTCTTT

V: TRBV9
D: TRBD1
J: TRBJ1-2
size: -
CDR3: CASSRGTANYGYTF
DNA: TGTGCCAGCAGCCGGGGGACAGCCAACTATGGCTACACCTTC

V: TRBV11-2
D: -
J: TRBJ2-5
size: few
CDR3: CASSPGEMYQETQYF
DNA: TGTGCCAGCAGCCCTGGGGAGATGTACCAAGAGACCCAGTACTTC

V: TRBV7-8
D: -
J: TRBJ2-6
size: few
CDR3: CASSLMSQIRGTGANVLTF
DNA: TGTGCCAGCAGCTTAATGTCTCAGATCCGGGGGACTGGGGCCAACGTCCTGACTTTC

V: TRBV12-3/TRBV12-4
D: TRBD2
J: TRBJ2-2
size: few
CDR3: CASSLRGDTGELFF
DNA: TGTGCCAGCAGTTTACGGGGGGACACCGGGGAGCTGTTTTTT

V: TRBV7-8
D: -
J: TRBJ2-3
size: -
CDR3: CASSYFPGYRTDTQYF
DNA: TGTGCCAGCAGCTACTTCCCGGGGTACCGCACAGATACGCAGTATTTT

V: TRBV5-1
D: -
J: TRBJ2-7
size: few
CDR3: CASSLVGRAVEVGHF
DNA: TGCGCCAGCAGCTTGGTCGGCAGGGCAGTGGAGGTCGGGCACTTC

V: TRBV5-1
D: -
J: TRBJ2-7
size: few
CDR3: CASSLTGDPYEQYF
DNA: TGCGCCAGCAGCTTGACGGGAGATCCCTACGAGCAGTACTTC

V: TRBV18
D: TRBD1
J: TRBJ2-7
size: -
CDR3: CASSPQGTGRYEQYF
DNA: TGTGCCAGCTCACCACAGGGGACAGGCCGTTACGAGCAGTACTTC

V: TRBV29-1
D: -
J: TRBJ1-1
size: many
CDR3: CSVLLWGAFF
DNA: TGCAGCGTTCTGCTCTGGGGAGCTTTCTTT

V: TRBV7-9
D: -
J: TRBJ2-6
size: -
CDR3: CASSPLAFSGANVLTF
DNA: TGTGCCAGCAGCCCTTTGGCGTTCTCTGGGGCCAACGTCCTGACTTTC

V: TRBV20-1
D: -
J: TRBJ1-2
size: -
CDR3: CSAKGTFDGYTF
DNA: TGCAGTGCTAAGGGAACCTTTGACGGCTACACCTTC

V: TRBV6-5
D: TRBD1
J: TRBJ2-3
size: once
CDR3: CASSYSGQEHTDTQYF
DNA: TGTGCCAGCAGTTACTCGGGACAGGAGCACACAGATACGCAGTATTTT

V: TRBV18
D: TRBD2
J: TRBJ2-1
size: many
CDR3: CASSPPGVAGVNEQFF
DNA: TGTGCCAGCTCACCACCCGGGGTAGCGGGGGTCAATGAGCAGTTCTTC

V: TRBV15
D: -
J: TRBJ2-5
size: few
CDR3: CATSRETVRETQYF
DNA: TGTGCCACCAGCAGAGAGACAGTTAGAGAGACCCAGTACTTC

V: TRBV29-1
D: -
J: TRBJ2-3
size: few
CDR3: CSVEEPDTQYF
DNA: TGCAGCGTTGAAGAGCCAGATACGCAGTATTTT

V: TRBV4-1
D: TRBD2
J: TRBJ2-3
size: -
CDR3: CASSQGRGGVDTQYF
DNA: TGCGCCAGCAGCCAAGGGCGCGGGGGTGTAGATACGCAGTATTTT

V: TRBV14
D: -
J: TRBJ2-6
size: -
CDR3: CASHRQGELNSGANVLTF
DNA: TGTGCCAGCCACCGACAAGGAGAGCTGAACTCTGGGGCCAACGTCCTGACTTTC

V: TRBV4-1
D: -
J: TRBJ2-2
size: few
CDR3: CASSPFLNTGELFF
DNA: TGCGCCAGCAGCCCTTTTTTGAACACCGGGGAGCTGTTTTTT

V: TRBV20-1
D: -
J: TRBJ2-7
size: few
CDR3: CSAAPRGEQYF
DNA: TGCAGTGCCGCCCCCAGGGGCGAGCAGTACTTC

V: TRBV6-1
D: TRBD1
J: TRBJ1-1
size: once
CDR3: CASGGTGRSTEAFF
DNA: TGTGCCAGCGGCGGGACAGGGAGAAGCACTGAAGCTTTCTTT

V: TRBV10-3
D: -
J: TRBJ2-1
size: -
CDR3: CAISLEIQDEQFF
DNA: TGTGCCATCAGTCTAGAGATCCAGGATGAGCAGTTCTTC

V: TRBV30
D: TRBD2
J: TRBJ2-3
size: -
CDR3: CGYSGGALLTDTQYF
DNA: TGTGGCTATAGCGGGGGGGCGCTTCTCACAGATACGCAGTATTTT

V: TRBV29-1
D: TRBD2
J: TRBJ2-3
size: -
CDR3: CSVEVRLAGVSTDTQYF
DNA: TGCAGCGTTGAAGTCCGACTAGCGGGAGTAAGCACAGATACGCAGTATTTT

V: TRBV20-1
D: -
J: TRBJ2-7
size: few
CDR3: CSARSVYEQYF
DNA: TGCAGTGCTAGGAGTGTCTACGAGCAGTACTTC

V: TRBV7-9
D: -
J: TRBJ1-1
size: -
CDR3: CASSSQGLMNTEAFF
DNA: TGTGCCAGCAGTTCTCAGGGGCTAATGAACACTGAAGCTTTCTTT

V: TRBV20-1
D: TRBD1
J: TRBJ2-7
size: -
CDR3: CSARGQGTVYEQYF
DNA: TGCAGTGCTAGGGGACAGGGGACGGTTTACGAGCAGTACTTC

V: TRBV6-5
D: TRBD1
J: TRBJ1-2
size: few
CDR3: CASSRAGGGGYTF
DNA: TGTGCCAGCAGTCGAGCAGGGGGCGGAGGCTACACCTTC

V: TRBV7-8
D: -
J: TRBJ2-1
size: -
CDR3: CASSPEGTSLEQFF
DNA: TGTGCCAGCAGCCCAGAGGGGACCTCCCTAGAGCAGTTCTTC

V: TRBV18
D: -
J: TRBJ2-1
size: few
CDR3: CASHRTGPSSYNEQFF
DNA: TGTGCCAGCCACCGAACAGGGCCGAGCTCCTACAATGAGCAGTTCTTC

V: TRBV12-3/TRBV12-4
D: TRBD2
J: TRBJ2-1
size: many
CDR3: CASLGTGGVNEQFF
DNA: TGTGCCAGCCTAGGGACCGGGGGGGTCAATGAGCAGTTCTTC

V: TRBV24-1
D: -
J: TRBJ2-7
size: -
CDR3: CATSVAFDNGAYEQYF
DNA: TGTGCCACCAGTGTCGCATTCGACAACGGGGCCTACGAGCAGTACTTC

V: TRBV4-3
D: -
J: TRBJ2-5
size: -
CDR3: CASSQDVGLQETQYF
DNA: TGCGCCAGCAGCCAAGATGTGGGCCTCCAAGAGACCCAGTACTTC